This T cell receptor (beta chain) was profiled in a study of vaccination effects on CD4 cells after COVID-19. Overall study context: Participants were vaccinated with two doses of either the BNT162b2 or mRNA-1273 vaccine.

General study findings and limits: Marked clonal contraction was seen late after vaccination (in both infection- and vaccine-induced clones).

This clone came up a few times. What it binds is not known. Germline V gene sequence: CDR1 LNHDA, CDR2 SQIVND (reference sequence). V was shortened by 6 bases and J by 9 bases, with 26 bases between the two germline ends. The CDR3 consists of 16 residues. Prior to sequencing, the ViraFEST assay stimulated PBMC with viral peptide pools, which expanded the antigen-specific CD4+ T cells. With nine to eleven days of culture completed, CD4+ T cells were isolated. Each vaccine recipient was nucleocapsid antibody negative and had no prior SARS-CoV-2 infection. A half-medium replacement with IL-2 medium was carried out on days 3 and 7. The method was immunoSEQ multiplex PCR; TCRdb's version includes in-frame clones alone and lacks a portion of them. The sample has roughly 67,000 clones, about 79% seen once.

The chain uses TRBV19 and TRBJ1-2; possible D gene TRBD1, 6 bases. This receptor was identified in a human donor who received a COVID-19 vaccine. The sequencing used CD4+ T cells from PBMCs cultured with SARS-CoV-2 spike peptides, collected before COVID-19 vaccination. The CDR3 DNA follows: TGTGCCAGTAGGCCCCCATCTGGGGGCTCCGGCCGGAGCTACACCTTC. It translates to CASRPPSGGSGRSYTF.